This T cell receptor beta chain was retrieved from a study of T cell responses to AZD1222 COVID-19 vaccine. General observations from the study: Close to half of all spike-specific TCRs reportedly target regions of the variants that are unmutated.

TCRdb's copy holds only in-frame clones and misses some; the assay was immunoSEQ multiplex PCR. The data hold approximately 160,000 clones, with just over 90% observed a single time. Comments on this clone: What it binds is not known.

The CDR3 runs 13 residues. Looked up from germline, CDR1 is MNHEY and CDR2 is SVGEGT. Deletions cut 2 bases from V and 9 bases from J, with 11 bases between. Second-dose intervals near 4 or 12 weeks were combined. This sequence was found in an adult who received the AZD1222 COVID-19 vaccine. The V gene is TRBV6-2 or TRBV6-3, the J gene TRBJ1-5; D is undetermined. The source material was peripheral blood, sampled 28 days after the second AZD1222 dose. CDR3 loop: CASSYERLGPQHF. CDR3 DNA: TGTGCCAGCAGTTACGAAAGGCTAGGGCCCCAGCATTTT.